What follows is one T cell receptor beta chain and its context. Its antigen remains unidentified. J gave up 7 bases and V 5 bases, and 7 bases lay outside the gene matches. Germline CDR1 SGHTA, CDR2 FQGNSA. The length of the CDR3 is 14 residues. The protocol was immunoSEQ multiplex PCR, while the TCRdb copy is restricted to in-frame clones and leaves out a portion. The data contain about 2,500,000 clones, 85% to 95% of them singletons. The entry originates in a study of shared clonotypes between healthy human individuals. Study conclusions and caveats: Among non-shared clonotypes, generation probabilities were lower than among those shared by all four donors. A generally larger estimated richness was seen in naive subsets than in memory subsets.

Source material: naive CD4+ T cells sorted from blood. Indicated subset: CD45RA+ positively selected. The rearrangement uses TRBV7-2 and TRBJ2-7, with 11 bases aligning to TRBD2. The sequence came from a man between 18 and 29 years old in good health. CDR3 amino acids: CASSPTSGTREQYF. The CDR3, as DNA: TGTGCCAGCAGCCCGACTAGCGGGACCAGAGAGCAGTACTTC.